This T cell receptor (beta chain) was profiled in a study of spatial heterogeneity in lung cancer. The wider study: Strong correlation linked TCR transcript counts in tumor regions to a T cell module score derived from matched bulk RNA-seq. Study-wide points: Counts of expanded intratumoral alpha and beta TCRs tracked tumor mutation counts.

Time point defined: sample taken at primary tumor resection. 72 TRACERx patients with early, untreated non-small cell lung cancer donated samples. Unsorted samples of tumor, nontumor lung or frozen PBMC had their whole RNA sequenced. Unique molecular identifiers, one per molecule, were present on every TCR cDNA molecule. A single record per CDR3 protein comes from TCRdb applying MiXCR to the 5' RACE reads. The sample yields several thousand distinct CDR3 sequences, 17% seen once. V lost 0 bases and J lost 5, with 10 bases in between. The CDR3 length is 13 residues. Germline V gene data show CDR1 as DFQATT and CDR2 as SNEGSKA (reference sequence). By its share, this clonotype is medium-sized. Its antigen remains unidentified. As an off-target read in a library built for alpha chains, this beta chain has a frequency of little significance.

This TCR came from a male donor with early-stage non-small cell lung cancer. The material was lung tumor tissue, obtained at surgery. V and J are TRBV20-1 and TRBJ2-5; the D gene is possibly TRBD2 (6 bases). CDR3 coding DNA: TGCAGTGCTAGAGAGGGACTGTTGGAGACCCAGTACTTC. Translation gives CSAREGLLETQYF.